Listed here are 30 T cell receptor beta chains from one sample, sequenced in a study of human T cells and chemical hapten exposure. TCRdb re-called the RACE reads with MiXCR, one entry per CDR3 protein. The table includes approximately 400,000 distinct CDR3 sequences, around 5.5% detected once. The time point was: pre-sensitization, week 0. Treatment in this sample: therapeutic diphenylcyclopropenone sensitization with weekly scalp DPC. The specimen was whole blood, collected in connection with sensitization to the hapten diphenylcyclopropenone (DPC). The receptors here all came from a woman in her forties or fifties with alopecia areata. Some clones in this sample may be carry-over from other donors' samples.

The rearrangement joins TRBV25-1 to TRBJ1-1; 7 bases agree with TRBD1. Germline-derived CDR1 and CDR2 are MGHDK and SYGVNS. The CDR3 runs 12 residues. After removal of 6 bases from V and 7 bases from J, the junction contained 5 bases not matched to a gene. For the CDR3, the DNA is TGTGCCAGCAGCATCCGGGACAGTGAAGCTTTCTTT. It specifies CASSIRDSEAFF. The full variable domain, with the rest looked up from reference TRBV25-1 and TRBJ1-1, is EADIYQTPRYLVIGTGKKITLECSQTMGHDKMYWYQQDPGMELHLIHYSYGVNSTEKGDLSSESTVSRIRTEHFPLTLESARPSHTSQYLCASSIRDSEAFFGQGTRLTVV.

This rearrangement joins TRBV20-1 to TRBJ1-1, with D perhaps matching TRBD1 (6 bases). Looked up from germline, CDR1 is DFQATT and CDR2 is SNEGSKA (reference sequence). V lost 3 bases to trimming and J lost 0 bases, with 17 bases between them. The CDR3 covers 16 residues. The CDR3 coding sequence is TGCAGTGCTAGGGGAGTGAACAGGGCCATGAACACTGAAGCTTTCTTT. This translates into CSARGVNRAMNTEAFF.

This clonotype was counted between two and nine times. The gene calls are TRBV6-5 and TRBJ1-6; D is undetermined. With 0 bases removed from V and 12 bases from J, the gap between germline ends came to 9 bases. This CDR3 contains 13 residues. Germline CDR1 and CDR2: MNHEY and SVGAGI. The CDR3 region is CASSYSTAGPLHF. The CDR3, as DNA: TGTGCCAGCAGTTACTCGACGGCAGGACCCCTCCACTTT.

This clonotype was detected many times. The genes are TRBV12-3 or TRBV12-4 and TRBJ2-3; D perhaps matches TRBD2 (6 bases). V lost 5 bases and J 3 bases, leaving 9 bases between the germline ends. The CDR3 spans 13 residues. CDR3 nucleotide sequence: TGTGCCAGCAGTAAAAGCGGGACAGATACGCAGTATTTT. Translated: CASSKSGTDTQYF.

This clonotype was recorded at least ten times. The rearrangement joins TRBV12-3 or TRBV12-4 to TRBJ2-1; D might be TRBD2 (5 bases). CDR3 length: 13 amino acids. The V end was cut by 1 base, the J end by 7 bases, with 8 bases between. The CDR3 nucleotides are TGTGCCAGCAGTTTAGGTCCGGGGAATGAGCAGTTCTTC. This translates into CASSLGPGNEQFF.

This clonotype has just a few counts. The V gene is TRBV29-1, the J gene TRBJ1-1, with 11 bases fitting TRBD1. With V trimmed by 4 bases and J by 5 bases, 3 bases remained unmatched. Germline CDR1 reads SQVTM; CDR2 reads ANQGSEA. This CDR3 comprises 13 residues. DNA of the CDR3: TGCAGCGTTGCCGGGACAGGGGGAACTGAAGCTTTCTTT. Its translation: CSVAGTGGTEAFF. The full variable domain, with the rest looked up from reference TRBV29-1 and TRBJ1-1, is SAVISQKPSRDICQRGTSLTIQCQVDSQVTMMFWYRQQPGQSLTLIATANQGSEATYESGFVIDKFPISRPNLTFSTLTVSNMSPEDSSIYLCSVAGTGGTEAFFGQGTRLTVV.

This clonotype was detected ten times or more. The chain uses TRBV6-1 and TRBJ2-1, with D possibly TRBD1 on 6 matching bases. This CDR3 has 12 amino acids. V was cut by 3 bases and J by 9 bases, with 9 bases left in between. Germline V CDR1 and CDR2: MNHNS, SASEGT. CDR3 coding DNA: TGTGCCAGCAGTGAGACAGGCGGTGAGCAGTTCTTC. The encoded protein is CASSETGGEQFF.

This clonotype was counted many times. CDR3 sequence: CSVEELPGTNSYNEQFF. CDR3 nucleotides: TGCAGCGTTGAAGAACTCCCTGGGACCAACTCCTACAATGAGCAGTTCTTC. The chain carries TRBV29-1 and TRBJ2-1; the D call may be TRBD1 or TRBD2 (5 bases each). Germline V lookup: CDR1 SQVTM, CDR2 ANQGSEA. The CDR3 length is 17 residues. V lost 0 bases and J lost 0, with 15 bases in between.

This clonotype was observed at least ten times. This rearrangement joins TRBV9 to TRBJ1-1; D remains unclear. The CDR3 covers 15 residues. The germline V gene encodes CDR1 SGDLS and CDR2 YYNGEE. The V and J ends lost 0 bases and 4 bases respectively, with 13 bases between them. CDR3 loop: CASSVDGLKSTEAFF. CDR3 bases: TGTGCCAGCAGCGTAGACGGCTTAAAAAGCACTGAAGCTTTCTTT.

This clonotype was seen at least ten times. The genes are TRBV3-1 and TRBJ1-1; 8 positions agree with TRBD1. The V segment lost 4 bases and the J segment 4 bases; nucleotides outside the gene matches: 11. In germline, CDR1 is LGHDT, CDR2 YNNKEL (reference sequence). The CDR3 consists of 16 residues. CDR3 loop: CASSPGKGQASTEAFF. CDR3 nucleotide sequence: TGTGCCAGCAGCCCAGGAAAGGGACAGGCAAGCACTGAAGCTTTCTTT.

This clonotype was detected a few times. This chain connects TRBV7-9 to TRBJ1-2; a weak D match, TRBD1 (5 bases). The CDR3 is made up of 16 amino acids. Trimming removed 7 bases at V and 5 bases at J, with 23 bases between. Germline V CDR1 and CDR2: SEHNR, FQNEAQ (reference sequence). CDR3 loop: CASTFPGDASGYGYTF. CDR3 coding DNA: TGTGCCAGCACCTTCCCCGGGGACGCATCTGGATATGGCTACACCTTC. Looking up the rest from reference TRBV7-9 and TRBJ1-2 gives the full variable domain: DTGVSQNPRHKITKRGQNVTFRCDPISEHNRLYWYRQTLGQGPEFLTYFQNEAQLEKSRLLSDRFSAERPKGSFSTLEIQRTEQGDSAMYLCASTFPGDASGYGYTFGSGTRLTVV.

V and J are TRBV13 and TRBJ2-7; 8 bases match TRBD2. CDR3 length equals 14 residues. J was trimmed by 4 bases and V by 4 bases; bases with no gene match: 6. Germline V lookup: CDR1 PRHDT, CDR2 FYEKMQ (reference sequence). The CDR3 region is CASSSGTRPYEQYF. Here the CDR3 DNA reads TGTGCCAGCAGCTCCGGGACTAGGCCGTACGAGCAGTACTTC.

This rearrangement joins TRBV10-3 to TRBJ1-6; D call uncertain. Trimming took off 6 bases at V and 6 bases at J, with 12 bases between the two ends. The CDR3 runs 14 residues. Germline V CDR1 and CDR2: ENHRY, SYGVKD. The CDR3 DNA follows: TGTGCCATCAGGTCCGAGGGAGCTAATTCACCCCTCCACTTT. This sequence encodes CAIRSEGANSPLHF.

The chain combines TRBV19 with TRBJ1-5, with 7 bases that match TRBD1. This CDR3 is built from 15 residues. Trimming removed 5 bases from V and 7 bases from J; junction bases left unmatched: 11. Germline values: CDR1 LNHDA, CDR2 SQIVND (reference sequence). CDR3 coding DNA: TGTGCCAGTAGTGGTCAGTACAGGGGTGGCCAGCCCCAGCATTTT. Translated: CASSGQYRGGQPQHF.

In its sample, this clonotype was seen many times. The chain carries TRBV20-1 and TRBJ2-7, with TRBD2 matching 9 bases. CDR1 is DFQATT, CDR2 SNEGSKA, per germline (reference sequence). V was clipped by 0 bases and J by 3 bases; unmatched bases: 3. The length of the CDR3 is 14 residues. The DNA of the CDR3 is TGCAGTGCTAGAGATTTTAGCGGGAGCTACGAGCAGTACTTC. The encoded protein is CSARDFSGSYEQYF.

This chain uses TRBV12-3 or TRBV12-4 with TRBJ1-1; tentative D call: TRBD1 (5 bases). V lost 5 bases to trimming and J lost 3 bases, with 13 bases between them. This CDR3 has 14 amino acids. For the CDR3, the DNA is TGTGCCAGCAGTAAAATTGGGGCAGACACTGAAGCTTTCTTT. Its translation is CASSKIGADTEAFF.

This clonotype was seen repeatedly, ten times or more. The rearrangement joins TRBV2 to TRBJ1-5; perhaps TRBD1 as D (5 bases). This CDR3 has 13 residues. Germline CDR1 and CDR2: SNHLY and FYNNEI. Deletions cut 11 bases from V and 1 base from J, with 12 bases between. The CDR3 region is CAGAPDSNQPQHF. The CDR3 coding sequence is TGTGCCGGGGCCCCAGACAGCAATCAGCCCCAGCATTTT.

This clonotype was seen only a few times. The gene calls are TRBV29-1 and TRBJ2-6; D is uncertain. CDR3 length: 16 residues. CDR1 is SQVTM and CDR2 is ANQGSEA in the germline V gene. The V gene lost 5 bases and the J gene lost 0 bases, with 14 bases spanning the gap. CDR3 sequence (DNA): TGCAGCGTTTCAGGTCCAACGAACTCTGGGGCCAACGTCCTGACTTTC. Protein sequence: CSVSGPTNSGANVLTF.

V is TRBV6-2 or TRBV6-3 and J is TRBJ2-7; tentative D call: TRBD1 (6 bases). CDR3 length: 12 residues. Germline lookup yields CDR1 MNHEY and CDR2 SVGEGT. Trimming took 2 bases from V and 5 from J, leaving 7 bases between them. The CDR3 spells CASSYGGHEQYF. In nucleotides, the CDR3 is TGTGCCAGCAGTTACGGGGGCCACGAGCAGTACTTC.

This clonotype was seen ten or more times. The chain combines TRBV12-3 or TRBV12-4 with TRBJ1-1; 8 bases are a match to TRBD1. With V trimmed by 2 bases and J by 11 bases, 7 bases remained unmatched. This CDR3 spans 13 amino acids. The CDR3 is CASSLPDRVGAFF. The CDR3 coding sequence is TGTGCCAGCAGTTTACCGGACAGGGTAGGGGCTTTCTTT.

This clonotype was recorded a few times. The gene calls are TRBV7-2 and TRBJ1-3; 8 positions match TRBD1. CDR3 length equals 19 residues. The V segment lost 3 bases and the J segment 2 bases; nucleotides outside the gene matches: 15. The germline gives CDR1 SGHTA, CDR2 FQGNSA. The CDR3 DNA reads TGTGCCAGCAGCTTTCGAAATCCGGGACAGGTGATTCCTGGAAACACCATATATTTT. Encoded protein: CASSFRNPGQVIPGNTIYF.

This clonotype appeared many times. J is TRBJ2-7 and V is TRBV5-6; unclear D gene. V was cut by 3 bases and J by 2 bases, with 6 bases left in between. Germline V CDR1 and CDR2: SGHDT, YYEEEE. CDR3 size: 12 residues. The CDR3 spells CASSSETYEQYF. The DNA for the CDR3 is TGTGCCAGCAGCTCGGAGACCTACGAGCAGTACTTC.

This clonotype was found many times. The chain employs TRBV12-3 or TRBV12-4 and TRBJ2-7; 8 nucleotides match TRBD2. The J segment lost 0 bases and the V segment lost 3 bases, leaving 4 bases of the junction unmatched. There are 15 residues in the CDR3. CDR3 residues: CASSFTSGSSYEQYF. CDR3 bases: TGTGCCAGCAGTTTCACTAGCGGAAGCTCCTACGAGCAGTACTTC.

This clonotype was counted many times. V gene TRBV7-2 combines with J gene TRBJ2-2; D possibly corresponds to TRBD1 (5 bases). Trimming pared 5 bases from V and 0 bases from J, leaving 13 bases between. Germline loops: CDR1 SGHTA, CDR2 FQGNSA. This CDR3 region has 16 residues. Written as DNA, the CDR3 is TGTGCCAGCAGCACCAGGGTGAGATCGAACACCGGGGAGCTGTTTTTT. Amino acid sequence: CASSTRVRSNTGELFF.

The CDR3, as DNA: TGTGCCAGCAGAAACGGGGATTCACCCCTCCACTTT. This encodes CASRNGDSPLHF. The chain joins TRBV6-6 to TRBJ1-6; D gene unclear. CDR1 and CDR2 from the germline V gene are MNHNY and SVGAGI (reference sequence). Between the trimmed V and J ends, which lost 6 bases and 8 bases, there was a span of 8 bases. The CDR3 has 12 amino acids.

This clonotype was detected many times. This chain joins TRBV7-9 and TRBJ2-7; D gene uncertain. This CDR3 has 11 amino acids. CDR1 and CDR2 (germline): SEHNR, FQNEAQ (reference sequence). V lost 5 bases, J lost 5 bases, and 7 bases lay in between. The CDR3 sequence: CASSPAHEQYF. The CDR3 nucleotides read TGTGCCAGCAGCCCCGCCCACGAGCAGTACTTC.

This clonotype turned up a few times. The chain has TRBV6-2 or TRBV6-3 and TRBJ2-1; possible D gene TRBD1, 6 bases. Per the germline V gene, CDR1 is MNHEY and CDR2 is SVGEGT. The ends were cut back, 8 bases at V and 8 bases at J, with 16 bases in the middle. The CDR3 covers 13 residues. CDR3 residues: CASHRVNEYEQFF. The CDR3 coding sequence is TGTGCCAGCCACAGGGTGAACGAGTATGAGCAGTTCTTC.

Ten or more counts support this clonotype. This sequence joins TRBV7-7 and TRBJ2-3, with 10 bases aligning to TRBD2. In germline, CDR1 is SSHAT, CDR2 FNYEAQ (reference sequence). CDR3 length: 17 residues. Trimming cost V 1 base and J 0 bases; bases outside gene matches: 4. The chain's CDR3 is CASSLGTSGSSTDTQYF. The CDR3 region has the DNA TGTGCCAGCAGCTTAGGGACTAGCGGATCTAGCACAGATACGCAGTATTTT.

This clonotype was recorded at least ten times. The genes are TRBV23-1 and TRBJ2-3, with 7 nucleotides matching TRBD2. TRBV23-1 has ORF status, its function being uncertain. CDR3 size: 16 residues. V shed 0 bases, J shed 2 bases, and the junction held 5 bases outside the gene matches. DNA of the CDR3: TGCGCCAGCAGTCAATCCAAGGGGACTAACACAGATACGCAGTATTTT. It codes for CASSQSKGTNTDTQYF.

This clonotype was picked up many times. This chain joins TRBV7-9 and TRBJ2-7; 8 positions match TRBD1. Germline lookup yields CDR1 SEHNR and CDR2 FQNEAQ (reference sequence). The CDR3 runs 13 residues. V shed 5 bases and J 6 bases; nucleotides not matched to a gene: 6. CDR3 DNA sequence: TGTGCCAGCAGCACAGGACAGGGTGTCGAGCAGTACTTC. Protein: CASSTGQGVEQYF.